This T cell receptor (beta chain) emerged from a study of tumor and adjacent non-tumor tissue in lung cancer. In the study overall: The cohort had about a dozen adenocarcinoma, 2 squamous cell and 1 small cell patients. Samples averaged about 4.2 million productive TCRbeta reads each. Study conclusions and caveats: Compared with tumor, normal lung showed significantly lower TCR diversity.

This sample's RNA came from whole unsorted tissue. Chemotherapy-naive patients with new lung cancer underwent thoracic surgery in China, August–late 2014. Three rounds of nested PCR, following a modified ARM-PCR protocol, produced the TCRbeta library. TCRdb re-derived calls from the multiplex PCR reads in MiXCR, one entry per CDR3 protein. The profile shows some 90,000 distinct CDR3 sequences, about 66% of them singletons. There are many counts of this clonotype. Antigen specificity is unknown. Germline CDR1 reads DFQATT; CDR2 reads SNEGSKA (reference sequence). Trimming pared 6 bases from V and 6 bases from J, leaving 11 bases between. This CDR3 is built from 11 residues.

This TCR came from a man aged 65 to 85 with non-small cell lung cancer. The sequenced sample consisted of lung tumor tissue. The rearrangement joins TRBV20-1 to TRBJ2-5; D is unclear. The DNA for the CDR3 is TGCAGTGCCGTGAACGGGCAGACCCAGTACTTC. Its translation is CSAVNGQTQYF.